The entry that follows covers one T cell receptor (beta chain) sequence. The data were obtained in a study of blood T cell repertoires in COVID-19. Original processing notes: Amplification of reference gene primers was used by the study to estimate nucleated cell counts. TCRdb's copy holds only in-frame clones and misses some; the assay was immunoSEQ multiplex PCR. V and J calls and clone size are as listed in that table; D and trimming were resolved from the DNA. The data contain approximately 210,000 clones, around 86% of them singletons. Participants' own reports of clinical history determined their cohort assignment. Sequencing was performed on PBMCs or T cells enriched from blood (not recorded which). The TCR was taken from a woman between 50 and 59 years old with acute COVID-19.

CDR3 loop: CAISGSSGNQETQYF. CDR3 in DNA: TGTGCCATCAGTGGATCATCCGGGAACCAAGAGACCCAGTACTTC. The chain links TRBV10-3 to TRBJ2-5; TRBD2 might be the D (5 bases). V shed 4 bases and J shed 0 bases, with 12 bases lying between them. Germline V gene lookup returns CDR1 ENHRY and CDR2 SYGVKD. The CDR3 spans 15 residues.